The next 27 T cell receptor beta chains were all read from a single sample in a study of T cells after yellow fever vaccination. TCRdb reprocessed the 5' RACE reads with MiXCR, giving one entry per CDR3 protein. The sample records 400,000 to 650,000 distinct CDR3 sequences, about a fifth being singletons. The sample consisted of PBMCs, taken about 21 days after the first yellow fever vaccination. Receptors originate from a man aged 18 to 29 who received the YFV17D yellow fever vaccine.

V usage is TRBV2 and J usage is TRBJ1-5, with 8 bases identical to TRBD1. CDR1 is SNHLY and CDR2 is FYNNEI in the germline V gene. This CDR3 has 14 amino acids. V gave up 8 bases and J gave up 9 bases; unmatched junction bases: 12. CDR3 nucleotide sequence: TGTGCCAGCCGAAACAGGGGGGGGGTAACGCCCCAGCATTTT. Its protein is CASRNRGGVTPQHF.

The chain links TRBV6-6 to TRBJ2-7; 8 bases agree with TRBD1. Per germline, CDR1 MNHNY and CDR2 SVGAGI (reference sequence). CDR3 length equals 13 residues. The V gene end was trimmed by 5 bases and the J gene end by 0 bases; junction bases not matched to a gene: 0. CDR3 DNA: TGTGCCAGCAGTGGGACAGGCTCCTACGAGCAGTACGTC. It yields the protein CASSGTGSYEQYV.

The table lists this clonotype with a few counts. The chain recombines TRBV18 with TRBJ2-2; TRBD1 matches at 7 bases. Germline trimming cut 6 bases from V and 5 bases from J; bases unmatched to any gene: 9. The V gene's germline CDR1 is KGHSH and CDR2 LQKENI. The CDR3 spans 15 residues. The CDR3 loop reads CASSPRDRLTGELFF. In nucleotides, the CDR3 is TGTGCCAGCTCTCCGAGGGACAGACTTACCGGGGAGCTGTTTTTT.

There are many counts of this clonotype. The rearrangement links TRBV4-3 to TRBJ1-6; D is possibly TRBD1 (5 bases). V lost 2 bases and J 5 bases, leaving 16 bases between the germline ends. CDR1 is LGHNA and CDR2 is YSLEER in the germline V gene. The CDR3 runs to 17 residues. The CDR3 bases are TGCGCCAGCAGCCAAAACTTTGTAGGGGCTGATAATTCACCCCTCCACTTT. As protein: CASSQNFVGADNSPLHF.

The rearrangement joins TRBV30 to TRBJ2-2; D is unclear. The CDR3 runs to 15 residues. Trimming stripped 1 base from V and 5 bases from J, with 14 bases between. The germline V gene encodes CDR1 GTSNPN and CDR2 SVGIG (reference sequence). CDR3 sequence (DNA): TGTGCCTGGAGTGGACCTTTTGGGTTGACCGGGGAGCTGTTTTTT. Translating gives CAWSGPFGLTGELFF.

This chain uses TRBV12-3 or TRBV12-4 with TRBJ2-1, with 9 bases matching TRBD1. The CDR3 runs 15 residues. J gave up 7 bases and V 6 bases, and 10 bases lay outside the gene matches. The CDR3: CASSLRTGVRNEQFF. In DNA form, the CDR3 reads TGTGCCAGCAGCCTCAGGACAGGGGTGAGGAATGAGCAGTTCTTC.

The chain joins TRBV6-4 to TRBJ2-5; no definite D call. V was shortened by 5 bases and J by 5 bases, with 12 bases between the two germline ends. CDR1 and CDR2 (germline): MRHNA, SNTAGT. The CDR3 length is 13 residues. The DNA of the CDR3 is TGTGCCAGCAGTTTTAGGATCGGGGAGACCCAGTACTTC. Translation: CASSFRIGETQYF.

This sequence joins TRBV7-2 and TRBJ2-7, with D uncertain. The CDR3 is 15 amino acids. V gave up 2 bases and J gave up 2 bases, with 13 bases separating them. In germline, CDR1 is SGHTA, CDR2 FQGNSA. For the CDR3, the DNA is TGTGCCAGCAGCTTACGCCCAGGCGATCCCTACGAGCAGTACGTC. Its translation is CASSLRPGDPYEQYV.

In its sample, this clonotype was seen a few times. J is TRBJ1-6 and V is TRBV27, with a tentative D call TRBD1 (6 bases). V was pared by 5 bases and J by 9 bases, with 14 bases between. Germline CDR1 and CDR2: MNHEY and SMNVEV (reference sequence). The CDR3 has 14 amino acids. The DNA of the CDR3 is TGTGCCAGCAGTCGGACAGAAGGGTTTTCACCCCTCCACTTT. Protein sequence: CASSRTEGFSPLHF.

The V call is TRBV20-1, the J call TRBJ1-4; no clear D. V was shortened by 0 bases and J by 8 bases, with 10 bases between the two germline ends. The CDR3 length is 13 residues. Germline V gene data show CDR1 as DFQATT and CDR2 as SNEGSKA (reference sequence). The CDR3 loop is CSARDGRLEKLFF. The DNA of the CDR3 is TGCAGTGCTAGAGATGGGAGGTTAGAAAAACTGTTTTTT.

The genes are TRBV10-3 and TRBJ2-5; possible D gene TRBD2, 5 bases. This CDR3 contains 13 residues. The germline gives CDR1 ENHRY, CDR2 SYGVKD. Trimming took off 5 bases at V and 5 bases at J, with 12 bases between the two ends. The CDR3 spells CAISTYPGETQYF. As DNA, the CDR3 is TGTGCCATCAGTACCTACCCGGGGGAGACCCAGTACTTC.

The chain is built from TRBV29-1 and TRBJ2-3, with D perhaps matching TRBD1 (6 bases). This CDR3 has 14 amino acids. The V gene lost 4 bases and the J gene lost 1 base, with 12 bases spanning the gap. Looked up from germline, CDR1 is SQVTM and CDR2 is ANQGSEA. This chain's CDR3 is CSVVSQGRTDTQYF. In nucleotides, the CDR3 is TGCAGCGTTGTGTCTCAGGGGCGCACAGATACGCAGTATTTT.

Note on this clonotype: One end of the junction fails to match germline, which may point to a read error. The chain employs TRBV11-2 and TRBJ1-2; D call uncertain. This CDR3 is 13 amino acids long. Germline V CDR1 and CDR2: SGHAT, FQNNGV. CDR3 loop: CASSPTANYGHTF. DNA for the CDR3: TGTGCCAGCAGTCCCACTGCTAACTATGGCCACACCTTC.

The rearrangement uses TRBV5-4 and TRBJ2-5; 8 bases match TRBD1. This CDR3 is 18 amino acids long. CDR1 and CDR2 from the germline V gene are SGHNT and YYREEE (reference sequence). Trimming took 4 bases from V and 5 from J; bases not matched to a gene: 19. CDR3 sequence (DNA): TGTGCCAGCAGCGTACCGTCCCTGACAGGGGTCCCTTCCGAGACCCAGTACTTC. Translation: CASSVPSLTGVPSETQYF.

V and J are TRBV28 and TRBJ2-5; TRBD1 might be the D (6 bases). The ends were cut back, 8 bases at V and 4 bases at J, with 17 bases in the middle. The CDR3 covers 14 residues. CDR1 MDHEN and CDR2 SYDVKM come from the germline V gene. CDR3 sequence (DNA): TGTGCCAGCGGGTGGGGGCGGATGGGAGAGACCCAGTACTTC. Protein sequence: CASGWGRMGETQYF.

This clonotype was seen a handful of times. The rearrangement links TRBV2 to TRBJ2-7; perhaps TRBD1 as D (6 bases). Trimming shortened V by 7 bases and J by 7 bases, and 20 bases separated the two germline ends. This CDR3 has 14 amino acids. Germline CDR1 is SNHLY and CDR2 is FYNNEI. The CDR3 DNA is TGTGCCAGCAAGGACAGACGCTTAAGTGGAGAGCAGTACTTC. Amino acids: CASKDRRLSGEQYF. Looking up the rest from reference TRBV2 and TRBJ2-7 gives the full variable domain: EPEVTQTPSHQVTQMGQEVILRCVPISNHLYFYWYRQILGQKVEFLVSFYNNEISEKSEIFDDQFSVERPDGSNFTLKIRSTKLEDSAMYFCASKDRRLSGEQYFGPGTRLTVT.

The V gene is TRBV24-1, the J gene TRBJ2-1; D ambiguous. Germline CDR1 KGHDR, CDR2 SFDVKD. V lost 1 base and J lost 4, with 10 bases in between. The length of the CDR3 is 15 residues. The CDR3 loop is CATSDFRSKYNEQFF. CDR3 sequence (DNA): TGTGCCACCAGTGATTTCCGTTCCAAGTACAATGAGCAGTTCTTC.

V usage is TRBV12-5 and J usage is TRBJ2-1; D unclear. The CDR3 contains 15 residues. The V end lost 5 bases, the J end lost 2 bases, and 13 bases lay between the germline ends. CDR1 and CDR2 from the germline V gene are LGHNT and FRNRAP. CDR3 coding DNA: TGTGCTAGTGGTCCCGGCCCATCCGCCTACAATGAGCAGTTCTTC. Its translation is CASGPGPSAYNEQFF.

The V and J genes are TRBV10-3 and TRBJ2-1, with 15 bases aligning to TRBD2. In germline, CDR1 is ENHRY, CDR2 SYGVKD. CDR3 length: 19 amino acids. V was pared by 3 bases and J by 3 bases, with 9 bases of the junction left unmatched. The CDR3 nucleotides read TGTGCCATCAGTGACCCGGGGACTAGCGGGGGGTCTTTCTACAATGAGCAGTTCTTC. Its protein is CAISDPGTSGGSFYNEQFF.

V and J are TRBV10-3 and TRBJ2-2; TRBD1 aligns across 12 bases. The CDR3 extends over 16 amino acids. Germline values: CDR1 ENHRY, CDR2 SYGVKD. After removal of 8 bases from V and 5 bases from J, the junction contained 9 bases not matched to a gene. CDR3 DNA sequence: TGTGCCATCGCCCGGGACAGGGGGCTTAGGACCGGGGAGCTGTTTTTT. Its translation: CAIARDRGLRTGELFF.

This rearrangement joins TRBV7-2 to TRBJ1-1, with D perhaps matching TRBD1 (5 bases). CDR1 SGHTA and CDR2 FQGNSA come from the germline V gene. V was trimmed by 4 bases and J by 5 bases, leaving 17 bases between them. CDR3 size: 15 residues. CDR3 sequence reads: CASSSSQGLVTEAFF. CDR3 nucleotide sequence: TGTGCCAGCAGCTCCTCTCAGGGCCTGGTAACTGAAGCTTTCTTT.

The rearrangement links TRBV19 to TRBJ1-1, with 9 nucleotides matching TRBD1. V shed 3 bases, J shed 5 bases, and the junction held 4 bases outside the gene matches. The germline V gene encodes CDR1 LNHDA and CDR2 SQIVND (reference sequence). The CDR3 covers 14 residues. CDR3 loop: CASSINRGLTEAFF. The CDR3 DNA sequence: TGTGCCAGTAGTATCAACAGGGGGCTTACTGAAGCTTTCTTT.

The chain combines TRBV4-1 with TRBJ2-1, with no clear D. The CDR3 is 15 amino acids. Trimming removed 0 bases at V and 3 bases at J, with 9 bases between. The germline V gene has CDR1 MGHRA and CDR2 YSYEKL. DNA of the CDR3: TGCGCCAGCAGCCAAGATGAGGTAAACTACAATGAGCAGTTCTTC. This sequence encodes CASSQDEVNYNEQFF.

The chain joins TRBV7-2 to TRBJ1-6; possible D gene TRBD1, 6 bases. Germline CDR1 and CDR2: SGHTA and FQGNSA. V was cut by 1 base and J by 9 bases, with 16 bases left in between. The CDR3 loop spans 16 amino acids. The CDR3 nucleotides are TGTGCCAGCAGCTTAGAAGGGGGGGGGCATTTTTCACCCCTCCACTTT. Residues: CASSLEGGGHFSPLHF. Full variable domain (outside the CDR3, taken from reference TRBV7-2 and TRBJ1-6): GAGVSQSPSNKVTEKGKDVELRCDPISGHTALYWYRQSLGQGLEFLIYFQGNSAPDKSGLPSDRFSAERTGGSVSTLTIQRTQQEDSAVYLCASSLEGGGHFSPLHFGNGTRLTVT.

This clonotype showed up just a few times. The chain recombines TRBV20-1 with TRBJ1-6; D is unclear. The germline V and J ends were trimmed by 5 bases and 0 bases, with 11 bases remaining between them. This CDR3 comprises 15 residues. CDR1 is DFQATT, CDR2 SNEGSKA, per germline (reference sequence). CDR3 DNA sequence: TGCAGTGCTCTCACACAGAGCTCCTATAATTCACCCCTCCACTTT. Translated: CSALTQSSYNSPLHF.

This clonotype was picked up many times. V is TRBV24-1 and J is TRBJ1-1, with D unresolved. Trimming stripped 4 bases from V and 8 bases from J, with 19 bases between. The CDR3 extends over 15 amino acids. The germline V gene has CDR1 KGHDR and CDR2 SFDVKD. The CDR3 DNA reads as TGTGCCACCAGTGACCCGAGTTTATCCGGGCAAGAAGCTTTCTTT. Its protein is CATSDPSLSGQEAFF.

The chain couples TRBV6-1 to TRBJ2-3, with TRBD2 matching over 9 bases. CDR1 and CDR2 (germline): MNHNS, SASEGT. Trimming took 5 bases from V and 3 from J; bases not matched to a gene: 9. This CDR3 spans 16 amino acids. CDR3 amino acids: CASSRGLAYFTDTQYF. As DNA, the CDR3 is TGTGCCAGCAGTCGGGGACTAGCCTACTTTACAGATACGCAGTATTTT.